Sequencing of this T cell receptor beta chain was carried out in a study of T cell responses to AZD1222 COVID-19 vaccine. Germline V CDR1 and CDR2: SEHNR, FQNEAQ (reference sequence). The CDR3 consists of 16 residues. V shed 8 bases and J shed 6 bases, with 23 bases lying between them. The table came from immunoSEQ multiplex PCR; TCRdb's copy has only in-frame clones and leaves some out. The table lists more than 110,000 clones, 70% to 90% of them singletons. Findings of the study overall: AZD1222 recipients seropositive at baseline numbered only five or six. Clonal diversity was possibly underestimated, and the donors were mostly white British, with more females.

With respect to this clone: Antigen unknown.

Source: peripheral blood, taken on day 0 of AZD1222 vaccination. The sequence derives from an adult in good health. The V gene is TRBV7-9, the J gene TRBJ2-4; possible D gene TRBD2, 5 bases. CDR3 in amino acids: CASPPGCYEPVNIQYF. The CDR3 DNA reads TGTGCCAGCCCTCCGGGGTGCTATGAACCGGTAAACATTCAGTACTTC. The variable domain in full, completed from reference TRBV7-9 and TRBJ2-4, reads DTGVSQNPRHKITKRGQNVTFRCDPISEHNRLYWYRQTLGQGPEFLTYFQNEAQLEKSRLLSDRFSAERPKGSFSTLEIQRTEQGDSAMYLCASPPGCYEPVNIQYFGAGTRLSVL.